The 4 T cell receptor beta chains in this list originate from one sample, sequenced in a study of shared clonotypes between healthy human individuals (dated by TCRdb to 2018 to 2020). The library was made by the immunoSEQ multiplex PCR assay. TCRdb mirrors the immuneACCESS table, restricted to in-frame sequences. Some clones are absent from its copies; in checked studies, under half trace to an unresolved V gene, and the reason for the others is unknown. Present in this sample are 600,000 to 800,000 clones, around 77% of which were seen just once. The ten largest clones add up to roughly 1.8% of the sample. Sequenced material: memory CD4+ T cells sorted from blood. The cell subset or site label corresponds to: CD45RA-negative fraction. These receptors were obtained from a woman in her thirties in good health.

The chain is built from TRBV6-1 and TRBJ2-3, with 7 bases aligning to TRBD2. V lost 7 bases, J lost 6 bases, and 7 bases stayed unmatched. The CDR3 is 13 amino acids. CDR1 is MNHNS and CDR2 is SASEGT in the germline V gene. CDR3 DNA sequence: TGTGCCAGCACTTTGTCCGGGAGGGATACGCAGTATTTT. It yields the protein CASTLSGRDTQYF.

J is TRBJ2-7 and V is TRBV2; no reliable D call. The CDR3 has 11 amino acids. V lost 5 bases, J lost 3 bases, and 5 bases lay in between. Per germline, CDR1 SNHLY and CDR2 FYNNEI. The CDR3 here is CASSFLYEQYF. The CDR3 region has the DNA TGTGCCAGCAGTTTCCTCTACGAGCAGTACTTC.

This chain joins TRBV21-1 and TRBJ2-2. TRBV21-1 is termed a pseudogene. This CDR3 is built from 14 residues. The CDR3: CASSKPPYTGELFF. CDR3 bases: TGTGCCAGCAGCAAGCCACCGTACACCGGGGAGCTGTTTTTT.

The chain carries TRBV6-4 and TRBJ2-2, with D perhaps TRBD1 (5 bases). Germline V CDR1 and CDR2: MRHNA, SNTAGT. This CDR3 region has 14 residues. V lost 6 bases and J lost 5, with 13 bases in between. The CDR3 sequence: CASRAGSGTGELFF. In nucleotides, the CDR3 is TGTGCCAGCAGAGCAGGGTCCGGGACCGGGGAGCTGTTTTTT.